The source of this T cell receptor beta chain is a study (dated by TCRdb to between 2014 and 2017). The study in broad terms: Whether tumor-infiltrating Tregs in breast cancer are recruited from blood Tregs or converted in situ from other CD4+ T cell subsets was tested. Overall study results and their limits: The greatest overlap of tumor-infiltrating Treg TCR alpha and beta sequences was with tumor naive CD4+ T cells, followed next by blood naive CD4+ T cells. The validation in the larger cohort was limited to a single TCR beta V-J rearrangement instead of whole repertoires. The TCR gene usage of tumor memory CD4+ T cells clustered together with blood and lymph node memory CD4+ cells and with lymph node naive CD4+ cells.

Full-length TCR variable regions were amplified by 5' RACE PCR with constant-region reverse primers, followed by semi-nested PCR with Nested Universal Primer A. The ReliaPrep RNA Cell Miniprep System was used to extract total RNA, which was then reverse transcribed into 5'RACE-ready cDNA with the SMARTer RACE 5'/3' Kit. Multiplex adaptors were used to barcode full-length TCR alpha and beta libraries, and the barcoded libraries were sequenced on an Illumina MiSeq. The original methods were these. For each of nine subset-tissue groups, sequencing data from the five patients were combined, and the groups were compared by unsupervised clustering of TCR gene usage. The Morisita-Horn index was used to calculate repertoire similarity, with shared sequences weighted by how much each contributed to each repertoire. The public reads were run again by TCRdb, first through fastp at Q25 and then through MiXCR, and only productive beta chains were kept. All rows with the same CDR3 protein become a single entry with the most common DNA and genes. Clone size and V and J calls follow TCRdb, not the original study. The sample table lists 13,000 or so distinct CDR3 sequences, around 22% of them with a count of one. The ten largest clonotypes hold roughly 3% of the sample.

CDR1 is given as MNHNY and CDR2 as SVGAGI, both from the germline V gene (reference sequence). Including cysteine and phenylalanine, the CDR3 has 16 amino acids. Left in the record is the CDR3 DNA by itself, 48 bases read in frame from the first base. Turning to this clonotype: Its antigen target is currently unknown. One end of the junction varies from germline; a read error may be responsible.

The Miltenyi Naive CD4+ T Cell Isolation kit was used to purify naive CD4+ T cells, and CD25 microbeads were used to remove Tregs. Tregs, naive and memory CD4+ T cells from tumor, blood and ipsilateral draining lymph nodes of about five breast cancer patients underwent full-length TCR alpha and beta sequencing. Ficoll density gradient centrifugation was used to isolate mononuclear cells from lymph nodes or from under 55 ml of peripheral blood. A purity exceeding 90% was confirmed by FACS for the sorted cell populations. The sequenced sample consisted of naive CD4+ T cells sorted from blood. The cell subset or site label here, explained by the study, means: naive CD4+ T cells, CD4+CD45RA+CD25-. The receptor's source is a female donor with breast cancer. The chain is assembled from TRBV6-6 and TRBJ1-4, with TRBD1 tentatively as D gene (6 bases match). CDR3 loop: CASSYSTGLGNEKLLF. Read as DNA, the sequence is TGTGCCAGCAGTTACTCAACAGGGTTGGGCAATGAAAAACTGCTTTTT.